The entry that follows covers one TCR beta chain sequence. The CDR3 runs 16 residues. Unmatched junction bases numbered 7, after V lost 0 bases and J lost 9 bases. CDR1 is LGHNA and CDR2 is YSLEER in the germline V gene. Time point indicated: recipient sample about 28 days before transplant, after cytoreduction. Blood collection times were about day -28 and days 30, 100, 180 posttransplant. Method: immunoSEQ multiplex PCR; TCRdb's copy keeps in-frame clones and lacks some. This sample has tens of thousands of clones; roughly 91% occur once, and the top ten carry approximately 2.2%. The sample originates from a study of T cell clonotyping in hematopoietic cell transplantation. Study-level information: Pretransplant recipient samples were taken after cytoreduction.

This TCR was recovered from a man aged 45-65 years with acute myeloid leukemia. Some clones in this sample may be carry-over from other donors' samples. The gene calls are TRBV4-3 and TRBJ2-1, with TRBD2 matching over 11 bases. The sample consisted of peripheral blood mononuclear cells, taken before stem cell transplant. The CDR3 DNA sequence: TGCGCCAGCAGCCAAGATCTAGCGGGGGGCCAGGGTGAGCAGTTCTTC. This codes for CASSQDLAGGQGEQFF.